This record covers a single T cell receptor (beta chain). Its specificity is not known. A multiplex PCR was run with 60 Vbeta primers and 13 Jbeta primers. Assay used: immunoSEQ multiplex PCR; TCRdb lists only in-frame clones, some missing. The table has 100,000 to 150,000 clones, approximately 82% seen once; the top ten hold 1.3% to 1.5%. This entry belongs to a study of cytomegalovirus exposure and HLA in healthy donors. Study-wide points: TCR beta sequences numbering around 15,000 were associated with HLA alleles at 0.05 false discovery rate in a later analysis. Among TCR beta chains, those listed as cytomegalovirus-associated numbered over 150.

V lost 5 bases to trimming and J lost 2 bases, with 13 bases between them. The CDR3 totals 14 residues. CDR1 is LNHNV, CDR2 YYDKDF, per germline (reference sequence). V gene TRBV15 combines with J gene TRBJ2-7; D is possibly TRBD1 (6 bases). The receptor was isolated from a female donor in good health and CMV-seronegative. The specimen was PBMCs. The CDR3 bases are TGTGCCACCAGCGTCGGGACATCCGCCTACGAGCAGTACTTC. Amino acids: CATSVGTSAYEQYF.